The clone carrying this T cell receptor beta chain was recorded a few times. Its antigen remains unknown. This CDR3 spans 18 amino acids. Germline V CDR1 and CDR2: LGHNA, YNFKEQ. Trimming pared 3 bases from V and 3 bases from J, leaving 23 bases between. This entry belongs to a study of T cell repertoires in cytomegalovirus infection. About the study: Carrying CMV and the relevant HLA type showed in public TCR beta signatures. Study-wide findings and caveats: CMV-specific HLA-C-restricted TCR beta clonotypes dominated the ex vivo response. There were carriers of CMV plus the relevant HLA, and cumulative public TCR beta family frequency identified them.

TCRdb independently ran MiXCR on the reads; one entry per CDR3 protein. Altogether more than 650,000 distinct CDR3 sequences are present, under 40% being singletons, with the ten largest covering roughly 2.9%. The sample taken for sequencing was PBMCs. The chain uses TRBV4-2 and TRBJ1-1; a weak D match, TRBD1 (5 bases). The origin of this receptor is a human donor in good health (CMV status not recorded). Some clones in this sample may be carry-over from other donors' samples. CDR3 region: CASSQFPSGRGAHTEAFF. The CDR3 nucleotides are TGTGCCAGCAGCCAGTTCCCTTCAGGGAGAGGTGCCCACACTGAAGCTTTCTTT.